The 19 T cell receptor beta chains reported below all come from one sample, sequenced in a study of T-cell reconstitution after alpha-beta-depleted transplantation in children. A library of TCRbeta sequences, prepared with unique molecular identifiers, was generated. TCRdb reanalysed the PCR reads using MiXCR and keeps one entry per CDR3 protein. The repertoire has around 130,000 distinct CDR3 sequences, 8% to 10% of them found once; the top ten carry less than 25%. Sequencing used PBMCs, mostly from graft donor cells, obtained 180 days after TCRalphabeta/CD19-depleted stem cell transplant. The receptors here all came from a girl under two years old who had a stem cell transplant for combined immunodeficiency, so the T cells may come from the graft donor.

The chain is built from TRBV30 and TRBJ2-7, with D possibly matching TRBD2 (5 bases). The germline gives CDR1 GTSNPN, CDR2 SVGIG (reference sequence). CDR3 size: 14 residues. The V end lost 4 bases, the J end lost 2 bases, and 15 bases lay between the germline ends. CDR3 in amino acids: CAWIPDSLAYEQYF. The CDR3, as DNA: TGTGCCTGGATTCCGGACTCCCTGGCCTACGAGCAGTACTTC. The variable domain in full, completed from reference TRBV30 and TRBJ2-7, reads SQTIHQWPATLVQPVGSPLSLECTVEGTSNPNLYWYRQAAGRGLQLLFYSVGIGQISSEVPQNLSASRPQDRQFILSSKKLLLSDSGFYLCAWIPDSLAYEQYFGPGTRLTVT.

This chain uses TRBV15 with TRBJ2-2, with a weak D call TRBD1 (6 bases). The V gene's germline CDR1 is LNHNV and CDR2 YYDKDF (reference sequence). CDR3 length: 16 amino acids. The V end lost 1 base, the J end lost 5 bases, and 14 bases lay between the germline ends. The CDR3 DNA is TGTGCCACCAGCAGAGGGGGGCTTACAGGGACCGGGGAGCTGTTTTTT. It yields the protein CATSRGGLTGTGELFF. Drawing the rest from reference TRBV15 and TRBJ2-2, the complete variable domain is DAMVIQNPRYQVTQFGKPVTLSCSQTLNHNVMYWYQQKSSQAPKLLFHYYDKDFNNEADTPDNFQSRRPNTSFCFLDIRSPGLGDTAMYLCATSRGGLTGTGELFFGEGSRLTVL.

The chain employs TRBV7-9 and TRBJ2-5; the D gene is possibly TRBD1 (6 bases). The CDR3 loop spans 14 amino acids. The V end was cut by 2 bases, the J end by 3 bases, with 10 bases between. From germline, CDR1 is SEHNR and CDR2 FQNEAQ (reference sequence). CDR3 amino acids: CASSLLNREETQYF. CDR3 coding DNA: TGTGCCAGCAGCTTATTGAACAGGGAAGAGACCCAGTACTTC.

This clonotype was counted between two and nine times. The V gene is TRBV20-1, the J gene TRBJ1-6; 7 bases are shared with TRBD1. This CDR3 is built from 14 residues. Losses at the gene ends were 7 bases for V and 4 bases for J; bases not matched to a gene: 7. The germline V gene has CDR1 DFQATT and CDR2 SNEGSKA (reference sequence). The CDR3 loop is CSVAPGQYNSPLHF. The CDR3 DNA reads as TGCAGTGTTGCGCCGGGACAGTATAATTCACCCCTCCACTTT.

This clonotype was recorded a few times. The V gene is TRBV12-3 or TRBV12-4, the J gene TRBJ1-5, with D hard to call. The CDR3 runs to 18 residues. V lost 2 bases and J 2 bases, leaving 19 bases between the germline ends. For the CDR3, the DNA is TGTGCCAGCAGTTTAAGAGTTGGGAACCGTCGGGGCAATCAGCCCCAGCATTTT. Its protein is CASSLRVGNRRGNQPQHF.

This clonotype was seen a few times. The rearrangement uses TRBV29-1 and TRBJ1-3; D gene uncertain. Germline-derived CDR1 and CDR2 are SQVTM and ANQGSEA. CDR3 length equals 12 residues. The germline V and J ends were trimmed by 6 bases and 0 bases, with 6 bases remaining between them. The CDR3 protein is CSVQFSGNTIYF. CDR3 nucleotide sequence: TGCAGCGTGCAGTTCTCTGGAAACACCATATATTTT.

This clonotype was counted a few times. The chain couples TRBV5-6 to TRBJ1-2; D is possibly TRBD1 (5 bases). CDR3 size: 13 residues. Germline loops: CDR1 SGHDT, CDR2 YYEEEE. V gave up 3 bases and J gave up 6 bases, with 12 bases separating them. The CDR3 loop reads CASSYRGTNGYTF. For the CDR3, the DNA is TGTGCCAGCAGCTATCGAGGGACGAATGGCTACACCTTC.

V and J are TRBV7-3 and TRBJ2-2; D may be TRBD2 (5 bases). The V gene lost 5 bases and the J gene lost 4 bases, with 17 bases spanning the gap. The CDR3 totals 16 residues. The V gene's germline CDR1 is SGHTA and CDR2 FQGTGA. In DNA form, the CDR3 reads TGTGCCAGCAGCCCCGGGCCTGGGAGAAGCACCGGGGAGCTGTTTTTT. Protein sequence: CASSPGPGRSTGELFF.

This clonotype was seen a few times. The rearrangement uses TRBV4-1 and TRBJ2-2, with TRBD2 matching over 9 bases. Germline V gives CDR1 MGHRA, CDR2 YSYEKL. The V segment lost 4 bases and the J segment 4 bases; nucleotides outside the gene matches: 7. The CDR3 runs 16 residues. The CDR3 bases are TGCGCCAGCAGCCGCTCGACTAGCGGATTCACCGGGGAGCTGTTTTTT. This translates into CASSRSTSGFTGELFF.

The chain is built from TRBV20-1 and TRBJ2-7; 10 bases agree with TRBD2. Germline V CDR1 and CDR2: DFQATT, SNEGSKA (reference sequence). CDR3 length equals 13 residues. Germline trimming cut 6 bases from V and 0 bases from J; bases unmatched to any gene: 2. CDR3: CSARLAGSYEQYF. The CDR3 bases are TGCAGTGCAAGACTAGCGGGCTCCTACGAGCAGTACTTC.

This clonotype was recorded at least ten times. The chain combines TRBV12-3 or TRBV12-4 with TRBJ1-4; D is unclear. This CDR3 is 14 amino acids long. V gave up 4 bases and J gave up 5 bases, with 11 bases separating them. CDR3 DNA sequence: TGTGCCAGCAGTTCCCGAGTAGGGAATGAAAAACTGTTTTTT. Protein sequence: CASSSRVGNEKLFF.

The sample holds a few counts of this clonotype. The CDR3 spells CASSSPNYYEQYF. The CDR3 DNA follows: TGTGCCAGCAGCTCTCCGAACTACTACGAGCAGTACTTC. The gene calls are TRBV11-2 and TRBJ2-7; D is undetermined. CDR3 length: 13 amino acids. Trimming took 4 bases from V and 3 from J, leaving 10 bases between them. Germline V gives CDR1 SGHAT, CDR2 FQNNGV.

This clonotype was observed a few times. The CDR3 DNA reads TGCGCCAGCAGCTTGCAGGGGGCCCGCTACTCCTACAATGAGCAGTTCTTC. This gives the protein CASSLQGARYSYNEQFF. This chain connects TRBV5-1 to TRBJ2-1; 8 nucleotides line up with TRBD1. Germline CDR1 SGHRS, CDR2 YFSETQ. The CDR3 is 17 amino acids. V shed 1 base, J shed 0 bases, and the junction held 6 bases outside the gene matches. Combining the CDR3 with reference TRBV5-1 and TRBJ2-1 gives the whole variable domain KAGVTQTPRYLIKTRGQQVTLSCSPISGHRSVSWYQQTPGQGLQFLFEYFSETQRNKGNFPGRFSGRQFSNSRSEMNVSTLELGDSALYLCASSLQGARYSYNEQFFGPGTRLTVL.

The genes are TRBV4-3 and TRBJ2-3; 8 nucleotides align to TRBD1. Losses at the gene ends were 0 bases for V and 2 bases for J; bases not matched to a gene: 16. Per germline, CDR1 LGHNA and CDR2 YSLEER. The CDR3 sequence is 20 residues long. DNA of the CDR3: TGCGCCAGCAGCCAAGATTTTTCTGGACAGGGCCATCCCCACACAGATACGCAGTATTTT. Amino acids: CASSQDFSGQGHPHTDTQYF.

This clonotype was counted ten times or more. V usage is TRBV29-1 and J usage is TRBJ2-2; TRBD2 matches at 13 bases. CDR1 SQVTM and CDR2 ANQGSEA come from the germline V gene. The J segment lost 7 bases and the V segment lost 5 bases, leaving 7 bases of the junction unmatched. The CDR3 is made up of 15 amino acids. CDR3 amino acids: CSVTLAGGPHGELFF. DNA of the CDR3: TGCAGCGTTACACTAGCGGGAGGGCCCCACGGGGAGCTGTTTTTT.

The chain uses TRBV28 and TRBJ1-5, with a possible D match to TRBD1 (6 bases). Between the trimmed V and J ends, which lost 5 bases and 0 bases, there was a span of 14 bases. The germline gives CDR1 MDHEN, CDR2 SYDVKM. The CDR3 runs to 16 residues. CDR3 amino acids: CASSPRGPYSNQPQHF. In DNA, the CDR3 is TGTGCCAGCAGTCCCAGGGGACCGTATAGCAATCAGCCCCAGCATTTT.

In nucleotides, the CDR3 is TGTGCCAGCAGTTACGGGCCTAGCCGGGGCACCGGGGAGCTGTTTTTT. Its translation: CASSYGPSRGTGELFF. The rearrangement joins TRBV6-2 or TRBV6-3 to TRBJ2-2, with a tentative D call TRBD2 (5 bases). This CDR3 contains 16 residues. Germline V lookup: CDR1 MNHEY, CDR2 SVGEGT. V was shortened by 2 bases and J by 4 bases, with 14 bases between the two germline ends.

The V gene is TRBV5-5, the J gene TRBJ2-1, with 11 bases lining up with TRBD2. Germline values: CDR1 SGHKS, CDR2 YYEKEE (reference sequence). V shed 4 bases and J 8 bases; nucleotides not matched to a gene: 14. This CDR3 region has 17 residues. The CDR3 DNA reads as TGTGCCAGCAGCCCTTTACTAGCGGGAGAGGCACGGGATGAGCAGTTCTTC. This codes for CASSPLLAGEARDEQFF. The entire variable domain, with the rest obtained from reference TRBV5-5 and TRBJ2-1, is as follows: DAGVTQSPTHLIKTRGQQVTLRCSPISGHKSVSWYQQVLGQGPQFIFQYYEKEERGRGNFPDRFSARQFPNYSSELNVNALLLGDSALYLCASSPLLAGEARDEQFFGPGTRLTVL.

This clonotype was seen more than once but under ten times. This chain joins TRBV7-2 and TRBJ1-2, with D unresolved. CDR1 is SGHTA and CDR2 is FQGNSA in the germline V gene. The length of the CDR3 is 13 residues. V lost 6 bases and J 5 bases, leaving 13 bases between the germline ends. CDR3 in DNA: TGTGCCAGCAGTTCAGGACTGGGATATGGCTACACCTTC. Translated, it gives CASSSGLGYGYTF.